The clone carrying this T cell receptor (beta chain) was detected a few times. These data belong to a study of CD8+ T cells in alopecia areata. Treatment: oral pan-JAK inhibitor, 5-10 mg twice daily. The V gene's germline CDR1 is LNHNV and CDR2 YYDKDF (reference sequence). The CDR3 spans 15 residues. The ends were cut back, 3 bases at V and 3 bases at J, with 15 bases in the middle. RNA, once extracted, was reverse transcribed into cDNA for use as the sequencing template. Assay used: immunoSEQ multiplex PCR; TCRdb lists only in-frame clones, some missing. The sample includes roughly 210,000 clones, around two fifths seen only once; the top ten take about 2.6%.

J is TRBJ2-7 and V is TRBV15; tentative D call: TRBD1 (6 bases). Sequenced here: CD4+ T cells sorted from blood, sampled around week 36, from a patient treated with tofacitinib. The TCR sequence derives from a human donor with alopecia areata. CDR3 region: CATSRRTASRYEQYF. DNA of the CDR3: TGTGCCACCAGCAGGAGGACAGCGTCTCGCTACGAGCAGTACTTC.